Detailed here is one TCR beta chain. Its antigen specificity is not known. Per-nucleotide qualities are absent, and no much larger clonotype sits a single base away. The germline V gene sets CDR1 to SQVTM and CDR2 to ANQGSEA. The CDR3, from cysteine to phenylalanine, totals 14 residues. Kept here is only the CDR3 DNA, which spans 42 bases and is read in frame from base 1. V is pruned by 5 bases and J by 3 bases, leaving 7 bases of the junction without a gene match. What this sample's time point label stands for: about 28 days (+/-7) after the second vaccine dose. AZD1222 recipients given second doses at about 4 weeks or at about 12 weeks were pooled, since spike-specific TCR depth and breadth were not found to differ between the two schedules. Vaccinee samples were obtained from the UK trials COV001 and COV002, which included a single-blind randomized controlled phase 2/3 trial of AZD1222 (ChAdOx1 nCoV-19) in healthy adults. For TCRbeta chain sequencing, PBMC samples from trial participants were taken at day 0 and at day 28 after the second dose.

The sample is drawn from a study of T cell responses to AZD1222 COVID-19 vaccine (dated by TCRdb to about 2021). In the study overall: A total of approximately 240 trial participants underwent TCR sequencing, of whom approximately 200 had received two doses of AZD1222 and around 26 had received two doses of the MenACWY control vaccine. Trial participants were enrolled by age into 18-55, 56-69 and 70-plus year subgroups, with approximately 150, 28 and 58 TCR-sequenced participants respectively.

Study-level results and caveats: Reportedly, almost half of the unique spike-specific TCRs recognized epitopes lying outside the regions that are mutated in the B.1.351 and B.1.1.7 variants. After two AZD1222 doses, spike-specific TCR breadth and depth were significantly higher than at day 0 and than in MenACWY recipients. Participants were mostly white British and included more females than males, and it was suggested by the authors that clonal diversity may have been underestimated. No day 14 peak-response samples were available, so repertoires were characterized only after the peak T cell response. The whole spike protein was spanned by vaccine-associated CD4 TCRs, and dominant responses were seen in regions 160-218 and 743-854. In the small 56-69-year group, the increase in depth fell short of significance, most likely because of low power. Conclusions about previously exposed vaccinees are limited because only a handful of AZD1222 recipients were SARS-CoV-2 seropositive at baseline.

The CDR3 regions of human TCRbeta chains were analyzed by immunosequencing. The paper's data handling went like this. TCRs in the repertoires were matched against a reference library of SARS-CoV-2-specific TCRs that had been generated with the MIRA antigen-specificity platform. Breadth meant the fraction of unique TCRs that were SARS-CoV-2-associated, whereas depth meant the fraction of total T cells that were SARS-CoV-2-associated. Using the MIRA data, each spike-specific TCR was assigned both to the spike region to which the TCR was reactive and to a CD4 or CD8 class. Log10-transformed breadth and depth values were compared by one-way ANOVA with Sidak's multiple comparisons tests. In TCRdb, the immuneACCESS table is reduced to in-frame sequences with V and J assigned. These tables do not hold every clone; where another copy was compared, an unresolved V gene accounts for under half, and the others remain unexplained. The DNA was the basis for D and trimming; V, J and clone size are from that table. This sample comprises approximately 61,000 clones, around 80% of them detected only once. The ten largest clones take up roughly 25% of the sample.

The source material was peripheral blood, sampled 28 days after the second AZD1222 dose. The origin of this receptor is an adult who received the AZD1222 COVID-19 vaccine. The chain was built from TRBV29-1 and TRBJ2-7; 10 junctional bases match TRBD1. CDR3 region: CSVSDRGPLYEQYF. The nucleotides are TGCAGCGTTTCAGACAGGGGGCCTCTCTACGAGCAGTACTTC.